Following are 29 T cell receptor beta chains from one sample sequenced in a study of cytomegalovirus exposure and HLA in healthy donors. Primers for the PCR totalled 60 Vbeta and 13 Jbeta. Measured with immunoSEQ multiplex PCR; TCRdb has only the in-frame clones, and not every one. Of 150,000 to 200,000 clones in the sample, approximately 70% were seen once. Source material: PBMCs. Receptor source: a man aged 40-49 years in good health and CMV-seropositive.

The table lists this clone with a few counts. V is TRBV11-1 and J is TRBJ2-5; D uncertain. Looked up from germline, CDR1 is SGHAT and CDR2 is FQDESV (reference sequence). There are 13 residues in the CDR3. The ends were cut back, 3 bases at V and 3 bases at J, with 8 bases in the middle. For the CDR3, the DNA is TGTGCCAGCAGCTTGAACAGAAAAGAGACCCAGTACTTC. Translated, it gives CASSLNRKETQYF.

Here the CDR3 reads CASSALGVFDTEAFF. CDR3 coding DNA: TGTGCCAGCAGCGCCCTAGGGGTATTTGACACTGAAGCTTTCTTT. The chain employs TRBV9 and TRBJ1-1, with D tentatively TRBD1 (5 bases). The germline gives CDR1 SGDLS, CDR2 YYNGEE. V shed 3 bases and J shed 3 bases, with 15 bases lying between them. This CDR3 has 15 amino acids.

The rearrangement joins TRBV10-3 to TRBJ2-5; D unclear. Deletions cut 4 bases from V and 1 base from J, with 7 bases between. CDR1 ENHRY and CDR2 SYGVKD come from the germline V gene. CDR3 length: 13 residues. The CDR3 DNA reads TGTGCCATCAGTGGGAACAGCCAAGAGACCCAGTACTTC. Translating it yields CAISGNSQETQYF.

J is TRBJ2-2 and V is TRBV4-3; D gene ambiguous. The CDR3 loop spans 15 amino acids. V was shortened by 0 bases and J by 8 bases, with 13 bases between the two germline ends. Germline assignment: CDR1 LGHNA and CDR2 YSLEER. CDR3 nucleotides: TGCGCCAGCAGCCAAGAGGCTCGTGGTGGTGGGGAGCTGTTTTTT. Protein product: CASSQEARGGGELFF.

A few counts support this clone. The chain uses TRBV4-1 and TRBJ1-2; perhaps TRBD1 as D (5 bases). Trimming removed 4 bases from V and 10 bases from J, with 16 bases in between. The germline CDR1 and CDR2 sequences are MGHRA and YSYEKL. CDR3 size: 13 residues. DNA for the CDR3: TGCGCCAGCAGCCCGGGGGGGACCAGGGACTACACCTTC. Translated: CASSPGGTRDYTF.

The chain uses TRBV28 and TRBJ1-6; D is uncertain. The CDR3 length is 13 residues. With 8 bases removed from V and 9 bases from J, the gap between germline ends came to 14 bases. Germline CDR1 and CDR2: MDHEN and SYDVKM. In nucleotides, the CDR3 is TGTGCCAGCGGACTTAAAAGCGGTTCACCCCTCCACTTT. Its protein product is CASGLKSGSPLHF.

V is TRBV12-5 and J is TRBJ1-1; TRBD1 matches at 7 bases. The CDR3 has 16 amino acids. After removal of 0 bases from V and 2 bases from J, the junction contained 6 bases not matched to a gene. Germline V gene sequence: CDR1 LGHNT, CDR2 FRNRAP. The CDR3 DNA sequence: TGTGCTAGTGGTTTGGTACTGGACAGGAAAAACACTGAAGCTTTCTTT. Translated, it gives CASGLVLDRKNTEAFF.

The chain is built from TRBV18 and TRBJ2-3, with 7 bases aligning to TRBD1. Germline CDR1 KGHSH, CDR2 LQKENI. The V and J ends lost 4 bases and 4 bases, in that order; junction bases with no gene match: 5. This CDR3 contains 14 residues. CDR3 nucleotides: TGTGCCAGCTCACGGGACAGAGGGGCAGATACGCAGTATTTT. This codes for CASSRDRGADTQYF.

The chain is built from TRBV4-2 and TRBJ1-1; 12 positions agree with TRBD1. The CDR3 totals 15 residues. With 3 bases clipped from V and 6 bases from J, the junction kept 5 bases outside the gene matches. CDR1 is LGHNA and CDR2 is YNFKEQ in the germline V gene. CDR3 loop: CASSQGTGGSAEAFF. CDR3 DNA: TGTGCCAGCAGCCAGGGGACAGGGGGCTCCGCTGAAGCTTTCTTT.

CDR3 sequence: CASSRLGRGNTEAFF. The CDR3 DNA reads TGCGCCAGCAGCCGTCTGGGCAGGGGAAACACTGAAGCTTTCTTT. The chain carries TRBV4-1 and TRBJ1-1, with a weak D call TRBD1 (6 bases). The CDR3 consists of 15 residues. Trimming removed 4 bases from V and 2 bases from J, with 14 bases in between. From germline, CDR1 is MGHRA and CDR2 YSYEKL.

CDR3: CASSQDDRESYGYTF. In nucleotides, the CDR3 is TGCGCCAGCAGCCAAGATGACAGGGAATCATATGGCTACACCTTC. The rearrangement joins TRBV4-3 to TRBJ1-2; the match to TRBD1 covers 7 bases. The CDR3 runs 15 residues. Germline lookup yields CDR1 LGHNA and CDR2 YSLEER. The V gene end was trimmed by 0 bases and the J gene end by 5 bases; junction bases not matched to a gene: 6.

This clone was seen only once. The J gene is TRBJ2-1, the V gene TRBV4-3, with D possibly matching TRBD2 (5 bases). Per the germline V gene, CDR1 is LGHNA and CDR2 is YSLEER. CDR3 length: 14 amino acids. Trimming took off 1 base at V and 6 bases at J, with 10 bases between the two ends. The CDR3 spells CASSQGGAFNEQFF. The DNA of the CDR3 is TGCGCCAGCAGCCAAGGGGGAGCCTTCAATGAGCAGTTCTTC.

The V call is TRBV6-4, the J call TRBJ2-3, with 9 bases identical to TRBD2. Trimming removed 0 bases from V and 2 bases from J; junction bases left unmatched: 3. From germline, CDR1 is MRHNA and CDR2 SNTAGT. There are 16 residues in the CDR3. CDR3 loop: CASSDSTSGPTDTQYF. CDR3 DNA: TGTGCCAGCAGTGACTCGACTAGCGGCCCCACAGATACGCAGTATTTT.

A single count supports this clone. The CDR3 DNA reads TGTGCCAGCAGCTTAGGGCGGGGCAGCGATACGCAGTATTTT. It yields the protein CASSLGRGSDTQYF. V usage is TRBV7-9 and J usage is TRBJ2-3, with a tentative D call TRBD2 (6 bases). V lost 1 base to trimming and J lost 6 bases, with 11 bases between them. There are 14 residues in the CDR3. Germline V lookup: CDR1 SEHNR, CDR2 FQNEAQ (reference sequence).

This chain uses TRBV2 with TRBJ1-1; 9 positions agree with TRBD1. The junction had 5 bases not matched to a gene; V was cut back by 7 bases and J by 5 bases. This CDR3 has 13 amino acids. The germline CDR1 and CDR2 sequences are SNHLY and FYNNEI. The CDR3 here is CASTGQGITEAFF. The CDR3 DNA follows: TGTGCCAGCACCGGACAGGGGATAACTGAAGCTTTCTTT. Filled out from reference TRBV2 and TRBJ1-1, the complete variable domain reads EPEVTQTPSHQVTQMGQEVILRCVPISNHLYFYWYRQILGQKVEFLVSFYNNEISEKSEIFDDQFSVERPDGSNFTLKIRSTKLEDSAMYFCASTGQGITEAFFGQGTRLTVV.

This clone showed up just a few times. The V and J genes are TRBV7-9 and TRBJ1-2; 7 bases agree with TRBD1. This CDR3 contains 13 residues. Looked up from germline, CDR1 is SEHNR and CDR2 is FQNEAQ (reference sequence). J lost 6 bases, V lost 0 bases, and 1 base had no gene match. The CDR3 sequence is CASSLAQGDGYTF. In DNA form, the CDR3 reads TGTGCCAGCAGCTTAGCGCAGGGGGATGGCTACACCTTC.

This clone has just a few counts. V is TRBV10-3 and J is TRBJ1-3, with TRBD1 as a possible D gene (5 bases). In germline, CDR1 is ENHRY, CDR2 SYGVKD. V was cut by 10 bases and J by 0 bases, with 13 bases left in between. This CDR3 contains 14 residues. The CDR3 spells CATDTGSSGNTIYF. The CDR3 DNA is TGTGCCACTGACACAGGAAGCTCTGGAAACACCATATATTTT.

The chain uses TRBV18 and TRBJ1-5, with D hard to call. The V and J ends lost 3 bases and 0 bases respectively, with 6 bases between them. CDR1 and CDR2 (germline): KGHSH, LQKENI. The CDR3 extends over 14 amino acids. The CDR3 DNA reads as TGTGCCAGCTCACCGTCAGATAGCAATCAGCCCCAGCATTTT. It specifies CASSPSDSNQPQHF.

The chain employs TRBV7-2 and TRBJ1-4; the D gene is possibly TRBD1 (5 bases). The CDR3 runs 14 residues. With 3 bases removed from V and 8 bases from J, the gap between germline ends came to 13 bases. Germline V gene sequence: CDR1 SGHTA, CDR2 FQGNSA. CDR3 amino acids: CASSFVEGKEKLFF. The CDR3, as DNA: TGTGCCAGCAGCTTTGTGGAGGGGAAGGAAAAACTGTTTTTT.

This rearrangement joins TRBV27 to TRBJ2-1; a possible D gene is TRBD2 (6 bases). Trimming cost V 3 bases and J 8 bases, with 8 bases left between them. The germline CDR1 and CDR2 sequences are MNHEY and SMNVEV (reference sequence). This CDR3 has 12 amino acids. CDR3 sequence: CASSFTGDEQFF. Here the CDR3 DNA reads TGTGCCAGCAGTTTTACGGGGGATGAGCAGTTCTTC.

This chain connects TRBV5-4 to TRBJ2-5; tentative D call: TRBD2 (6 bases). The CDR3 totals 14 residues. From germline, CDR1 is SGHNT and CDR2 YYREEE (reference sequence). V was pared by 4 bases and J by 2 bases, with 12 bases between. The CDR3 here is CASSQDYTQETQYF. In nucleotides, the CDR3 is TGTGCCAGCAGCCAGGACTATACACAAGAGACCCAGTACTTC. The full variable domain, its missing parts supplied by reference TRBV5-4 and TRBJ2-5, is ETGVTQSPTHLIKTRGQQVTLRCSSQSGHNTVSWYQQALGQGPQFIFQYYREEENGRGNFPPRFSGLQFPNYSSELNVNALELDDSALYLCASSQDYTQETQYFGPGTRLLVL.

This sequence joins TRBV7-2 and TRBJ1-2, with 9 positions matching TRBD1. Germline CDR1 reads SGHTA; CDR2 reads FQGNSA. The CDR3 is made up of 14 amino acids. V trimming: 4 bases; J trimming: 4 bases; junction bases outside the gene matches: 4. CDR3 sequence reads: CASSSGQGSYGYTF. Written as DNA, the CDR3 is TGTGCCAGCAGCTCGGGACAGGGCTCCTATGGCTACACCTTC.

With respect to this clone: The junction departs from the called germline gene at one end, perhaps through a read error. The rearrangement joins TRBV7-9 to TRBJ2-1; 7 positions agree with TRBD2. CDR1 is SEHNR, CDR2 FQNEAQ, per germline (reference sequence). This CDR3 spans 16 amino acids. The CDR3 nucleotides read TGTTCCAGCAGCTCTACTAGCGCCCGCTCCTACAATGAGCAGTTCTTC. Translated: CSSSSTSARSYNEQFF.

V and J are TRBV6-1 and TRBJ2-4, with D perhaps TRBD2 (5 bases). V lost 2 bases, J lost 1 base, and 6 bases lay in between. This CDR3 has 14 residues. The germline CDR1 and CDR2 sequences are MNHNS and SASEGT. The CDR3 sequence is CASSERGAKNIQYF. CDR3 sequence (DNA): TGTGCCAGCAGTGAACGAGGGGCCAAAAACATTCAGTACTTC.

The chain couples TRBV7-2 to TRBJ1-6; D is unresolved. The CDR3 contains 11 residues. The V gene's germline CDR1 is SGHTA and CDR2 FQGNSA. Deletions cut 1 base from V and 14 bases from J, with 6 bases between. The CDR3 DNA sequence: TGTGCCAGCAGCTTAGTGACAACCCTCCACTTT. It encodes CASSLVTTLHF.

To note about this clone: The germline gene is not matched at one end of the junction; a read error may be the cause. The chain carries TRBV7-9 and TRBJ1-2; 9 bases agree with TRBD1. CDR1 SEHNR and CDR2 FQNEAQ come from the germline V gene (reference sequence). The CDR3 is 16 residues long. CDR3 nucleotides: TGTTCCAGCAGCCCGGGGACAGGGACGGTAGGGAAGGGCTACACCTTC. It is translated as CSSSPGTGTVGKGYTF.

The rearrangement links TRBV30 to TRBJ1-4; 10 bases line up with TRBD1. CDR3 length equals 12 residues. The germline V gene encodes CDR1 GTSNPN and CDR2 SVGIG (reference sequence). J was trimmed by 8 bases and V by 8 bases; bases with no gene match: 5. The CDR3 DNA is TGTGCCGTCGGACAGGGGGAGGAAAAACTGTTTTTT. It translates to CAVGQGEEKLFF.

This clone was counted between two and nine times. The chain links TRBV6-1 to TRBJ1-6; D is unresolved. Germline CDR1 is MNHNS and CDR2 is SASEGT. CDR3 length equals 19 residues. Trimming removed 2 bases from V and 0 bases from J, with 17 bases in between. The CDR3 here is CASSEPRGIVSSYNSPLHF. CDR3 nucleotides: TGTGCCAGCAGTGAACCTCGGGGTATTGTAAGCTCCTATAATTCACCCCTCCACTTT.

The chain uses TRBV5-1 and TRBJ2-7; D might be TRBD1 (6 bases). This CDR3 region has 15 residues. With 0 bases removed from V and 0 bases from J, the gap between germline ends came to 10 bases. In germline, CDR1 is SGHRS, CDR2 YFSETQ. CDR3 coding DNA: TGCGCCAGCAGCTTGGCGCAGGGGTCCTCCTACGAGCAGTACTTC. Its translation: CASSLAQGSSYEQYF.